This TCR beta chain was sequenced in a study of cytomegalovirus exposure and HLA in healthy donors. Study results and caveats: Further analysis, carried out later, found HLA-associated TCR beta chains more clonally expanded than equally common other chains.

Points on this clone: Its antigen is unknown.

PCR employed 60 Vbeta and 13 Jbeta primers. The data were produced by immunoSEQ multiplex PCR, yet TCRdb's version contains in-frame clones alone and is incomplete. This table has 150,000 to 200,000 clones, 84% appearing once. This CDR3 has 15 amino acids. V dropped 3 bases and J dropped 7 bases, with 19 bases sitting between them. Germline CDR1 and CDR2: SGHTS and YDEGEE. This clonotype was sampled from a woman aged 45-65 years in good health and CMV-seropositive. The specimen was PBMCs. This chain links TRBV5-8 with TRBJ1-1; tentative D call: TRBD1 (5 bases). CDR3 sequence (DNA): TGTGCCAGCAGCTCTGGGGGGGATTTGATTCATGAAGCTTTCTTT. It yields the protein CASSSGGDLIHEAFF.